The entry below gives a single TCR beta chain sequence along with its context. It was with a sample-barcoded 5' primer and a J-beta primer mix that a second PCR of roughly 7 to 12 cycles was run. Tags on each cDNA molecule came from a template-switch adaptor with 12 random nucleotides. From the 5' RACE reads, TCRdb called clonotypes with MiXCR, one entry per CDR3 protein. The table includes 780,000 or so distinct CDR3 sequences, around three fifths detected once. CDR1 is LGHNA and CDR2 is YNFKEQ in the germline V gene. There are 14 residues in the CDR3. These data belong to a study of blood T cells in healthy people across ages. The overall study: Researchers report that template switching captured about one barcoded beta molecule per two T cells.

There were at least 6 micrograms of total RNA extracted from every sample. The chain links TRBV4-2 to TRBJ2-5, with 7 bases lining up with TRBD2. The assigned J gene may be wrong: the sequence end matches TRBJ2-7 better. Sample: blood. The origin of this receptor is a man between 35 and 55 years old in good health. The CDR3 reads CASSQDGGAYEQYF. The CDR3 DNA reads TGTGCCAGCAGCCAAGATGGGGGGGCCTACGAGCAGTACTTC.